The rows below give T cell receptor beta chains drawn from one sample of a study of T cell repertoires in cytomegalovirus infection. TCRdb re-called the reads with MiXCR, one entry per CDR3 protein. There are a few hundred thousand distinct CDR3 sequences in the sample; 9.1% occur only once, and roughly 16% lies in the top ten. The sequenced sample was PBMCs. The receptor source for this set is a human donor in good health (CMV status not recorded). Some clones in this sample may be carry-over from other donors' samples. CDR3s include the opening cysteine and the closing phenylalanine or tryptophan. The D gene is left open where the match is weak. Part of the rows lack a size; the others show once, few, many or a class for expanded clones.

D,V,J,size,DNA,CDR3
-,TRBV7-2,TRBJ1-5,many,TGTGCCAGCAGCTTAGGGGCGACCTCGCCCCAGCATTTT,CASSLGATSPQHF
-,TRBV14,TRBJ1-2,many,TGTGCCAGCAGTAAGGGGCCTGGGGGACTTAACTATGGCTACACCTTC,CASSKGPGGLNYGYTF
TRBD2,TRBV19,TRBJ2-3,many,TGTGCCACTCGCCAGACTAGCGGGGCTTGGGGGGATACGCAGTATTTT,CATRQTSGAWGDTQYF
TRBD1,TRBV7-9,TRBJ1-6,many,TGTGCCAGCAGCTTAGCGCTCGGAGGGGGCCGATCACCCCTCCACTTT,CASSLALGGGRSPLHF
TRBD1,TRBV29-1,TRBJ1-5,-,TGCAGCGTTAGGGACAGCCTCTTAGAGCCCCAGCATTTT,CSVRDSLLEPQHF
TRBD2,TRBV7-2,TRBJ2-1,many,TGTGCCAGCAGCTTAGCGCCGACTAGCGGAGGAAGCTCCTACAATGAGCAGTTCTTC,CASSLAPTSGGSSYNEQFF
TRBD2,TRBV28,TRBJ2-3,-,TGTGCCAGCAGTTTACTCGGACTAGCGGGGAGGGCAGATACGCAGTATTTT,CASSLLGLAGRADTQYF
-,TRBV12-3/TRBV12-4,TRBJ1-6,-,TGTGCCAGCAGTTTAAACGCAGCGGTAAATTCACCCCTCCACTTT,CASSLNAAVNSPLHF
-,TRBV6-2/TRBV6-3,TRBJ2-2,-,TGTGCCAGCAGCGACCGGGGTTTGGCCGGGGAGCTGTTTTTT,CASSDRGLAGELFF
-,TRBV30,TRBJ1-6,-,TGTGCCTGGAGTCCCATCGGGCAGGGCGGTAATTCACCCCTCCACTTT,CAWSPIGQGGNSPLHF
TRBD1,TRBV11-2,TRBJ1-1,many,TGTGCCAGCAGCTTAGCCAGGGGGCTTGGAACTGAAGCTTTCTTT,CASSLARGLGTEAFF
TRBD1,TRBV14,TRBJ1-4,many,TGTGCCAGCAGCCAAGAACTGGCAGGGGGGACAGAAAAACTGTTTTTT,CASSQELAGGTEKLFF
-,TRBV20-1,TRBJ2-6,-,TGCAGTGCTAGAGAATGGGGCTCTGGGGCCAACGTCCTGACTTTC,CSAREWGSGANVLTF
-,TRBV5-1,TRBJ1-1,few,TGCGCCAGCAGCTTGGGGGTTACAATGAACACTGAAGCTTTCTTT,CASSLGVTMNTEAFF
-,TRBV11-3,TRBJ2-3,-,TGTGCCAGCAGCCCCCCCGCCCTCACAGATACGCAGTATTTT,CASSPPALTDTQYF
TRBD1,TRBV9,TRBJ2-6,few,TGTGCCAGCAGCTCGGACAGGGCGCCCGCCGGGGCCAACGTCCTGACTTTC,CASSSDRAPAGANVLTF
-,TRBV7-6,TRBJ2-3,many,TGTGCCAGCAGTTCCCGACTCTCTCACAGCACAGATACGCAGTATTTT,CASSSRLSHSTDTQYF
TRBD1,TRBV7-9,TRBJ2-7,-,TGTGCCAGCAGCGGGGACAGGTCCTACGAGCAGTACTTC,CASSGDRSYEQYF
TRBD1,TRBV6-6,TRBJ2-5,many,TGTGCCAGCAGTAACCGGGACAGGGGGCTGGGTGAGACCCAGTACTTC,CASSNRDRGLGETQYF
-,TRBV7-7,TRBJ2-5,many,TGTGCCAGCAGCTTAGATGCAGGGTTGGCGGAGACCCAGTACTTC,CASSLDAGLAETQYF
-,TRBV7-2,TRBJ1-2,-,TGTGCCAGCAGCTTAGAGTCAGTTAACCAGAGGGGCTACACCTTC,CASSLESVNQRGYTF
-,TRBV7-9,TRBJ2-7,many,TGTGCCAGCAGCTTTGGGGACGGCTACGAGCAGTACTTC,CASSFGDGYEQYF
-,TRBV7-3,TRBJ2-7,many,TGTGCCAGCAGCCCCACCGGGACAAGGAGCTCCTACGAGCAGTACTTC,CASSPTGTRSSYEQYF
-,TRBV7-2,TRBJ2-2,many,TGTGCCAGCAGCTTACAACAGAACACCGGGGAGCTGTTTTTT,CASSLQQNTGELFF
TRBD2,TRBV9,TRBJ2-7,-,TGTGCCAGCAGCGTAGGGGGCGGGGGGCCGAACGAGCAGTACTTC,CASSVGGGGPNEQYF
TRBD1,TRBV7-4,TRBJ2-1,many,TGTGCCAGCAGCTCCGGGACAGGGAATGAGCAGTTCTTC,CASSSGTGNEQFF
-,TRBV7-2,TRBJ1-6,many,TGTGCCAGCAGCTTACAGGGAATGATGGCTAATTCACCCCTCCACTTT,CASSLQGMMANSPLHF
-,TRBV7-6,TRBJ2-6,many,TGTGCCAGCAGCTCCTCCCCAGGGGCTGGGGCCAACGTCCTGACTTTC,CASSSSPGAGANVLTF
-,TRBV27,TRBJ2-1,many,TGTGCCAGCAGGGGCTTACTCTACAATGAGCAGTTCTTC,CASRGLLYNEQFF
-,TRBV4-1,TRBJ2-3,many,TGCGCCAGCAGCCAAGATGAGGTTCTCCAGTATTTT,CASSQDEVLQYF
-,TRBV12-3/TRBV12-4,TRBJ2-1,many,TGTGCCAGCAGACCCCGGAGGAATGAGCAGTTCTTC,CASRPRRNEQFF
TRBD2,TRBV5-1,TRBJ2-5,many,TGCGCCAGCAGACTAGCGGGGGCCCAGGAGACCCAGTACTTC,CASRLAGAQETQYF
-,TRBV7-2,TRBJ1-5,many,TGTGCCAGCAGCCCCATGGTGGGTTATAGCAATCAGCCCCAGCATTTT,CASSPMVGYSNQPQHF
-,TRBV28,TRBJ1-6,many,TGTGCCAGCAGTTTAGTTAGAGATAATTCACCCCTCCACTTT,CASSLVRDNSPLHF
-,TRBV5-1,TRBJ1-1,-,TGCGCCAGCAGCTTTAACCTAGACACTGAAGCTTTCTTT,CASSFNLDTEAFF
-,TRBV2,TRBJ1-5,many,TGTGCCAGCAGTGCCGGCGACCAGGGTGCGGGTCAGCCCCAGCATTTT,CASSAGDQGAGQPQHF
-,TRBV19,TRBJ2-7,many,TGTGCCAGTAGTATAGTTCGGGGGCCCTACGAGCAGTACTTC,CASSIVRGPYEQYF
-,TRBV6-6,TRBJ2-5,few,TGTGCCAGCAGTTACATCCCCGGACAGCCCAGAGAGACCCAGTACTTC,CASSYIPGQPRETQYF
-,TRBV7-2,TRBJ1-4,many,TGTGCCAGCAGCTTAGTTTCTGCAACTAATGAAAAACTGTTTTTT,CASSLVSATNEKLFF
TRBD2,TRBV20-1,TRBJ2-3,-,TGCAGTGCTAGTACACTAGCGGGAGAAGGAGATACGCAGTATTTT,CSASTLAGEGDTQYF
TRBD2,TRBV20-1,TRBJ2-2,-,TGCAGTGCTAGAGCCCTAGCGGGGGGCACCGGGGAGCTGTTTTTT,CSARALAGGTGELFF
-,TRBV7-6,TRBJ2-1,many,TGTGCCAGCAGCCTCGGGGGCGAAGAGCAGTTCTTC,CASSLGGEEQFF
-,TRBV19,TRBJ1-5,many,TGTGCCAGTAGTACCTGGGGATCTACGGCGGGTCAGCCCCAGCATTTT,CASSTWGSTAGQPQHF
-,TRBV20-1,TRBJ1-2,many,TGCAGTGCTAGAGTGGAGTTACTAGCTAACTATGGCTACACCTTC,CSARVELLANYGYTF
TRBD2,TRBV20-1,TRBJ2-3,-,TGCAGTGCCCTCCGAGCGGGAGGTGGCACAGATACGCAGTATTTT,CSALRAGGGTDTQYF
-,TRBV7-2,TRBJ2-7,many,TGTGCCAGCAGCTTGACAGCTACTTCATACGAGCAGTACTTC,CASSLTATSYEQYF